The 20 T cell receptor beta chains reported below all come from one sample, sequenced in a study of blood T cell repertoires in COVID-19. The repertoire was sequenced with immunoSEQ multiplex PCR; TCRdb's copy has only in-frame clones and lacks some. The repertoire holds 180,000 or so clones, with almost 85% as singletons. Material: peripheral blood. These receptors all stem from a human donor with acute or convalescent COVID-19. The donor label of this sample is uncertain.

The chain joins TRBV5-6 to TRBJ1-2; possibly TRBD1 for D (6 bases). The CDR3 runs 14 residues. Germline CDR1 is SGHDT and CDR2 is YYEEEE. With 4 bases removed from V and 8 bases from J, the gap between germline ends came to 18 bases. The CDR3 sequence is CASSAVDSPGGYTF. DNA of the CDR3: TGTGCCAGCAGCGCCGTGGACAGCCCTGGCGGCTACACCTTC.

The genes are TRBV7-9 and TRBJ1-2; 8 bases line up with TRBD1. CDR1 SEHNR and CDR2 FQNEAQ come from the germline V gene (reference sequence). The CDR3 has 15 amino acids. Germline trimming cut 4 bases from V and 9 bases from J; bases unmatched to any gene: 13. The CDR3 protein is CASSYPRGQGKCYTF. The CDR3 nucleotides are TGTGCCAGCAGCTACCCCCGCGGACAGGGTAAGTGCTACACCTTC.

Concerning this clone itself: Other DNA sequences from this sample encode an identical CDR3 as well. This rearrangement joins TRBV18 to TRBJ2-5; 11 bases agree with TRBD2. The germline CDR1 and CDR2 sequences are KGHSH and LQKENI. V shed 3 bases and J 2 bases; nucleotides not matched to a gene: 2. This CDR3 is 15 amino acids long. DNA for the CDR3: TGTGCCAGCTCACCTCTAGCGGGAGGACAAGAGACCCAGTACTTC. Translation gives CASSPLAGGQETQYF. Full variable domain (missing parts from reference TRBV18 and TRBJ2-5): NAGVMQNPRHLVRRRGQEARLRCSPMKGHSHVYWYRQLPEEGLKFMVYLQKENIIDESGMPKERFSAEFPKEGPSILRIQQVVRGDSAAYFCASSPLAGGQETQYFGPGTRLLVL.

The chain recombines TRBV30 with TRBJ1-2; 10 bases fit TRBD1. V lost 3 bases and J lost 0; bases outside the gene matches: 10. The CDR3 consists of 17 residues. Germline V gives CDR1 GTSNPN, CDR2 SVGIG (reference sequence). CDR3 in DNA: TGTGCCTGGAGGCGGGACAGGGGCTTTAGGGCTAACTATGGCTACACCTTC. Protein product: CAWRRDRGFRANYGYTF.

In this sample, this clone turned up a few times. The V gene is TRBV30, the J gene TRBJ1-4; the D gene is possibly TRBD1 (6 bases). Germline CDR1 and CDR2: GTSNPN and SVGIG (reference sequence). Trimming pared 4 bases from V and 0 bases from J, leaving 12 bases between. The CDR3 contains 15 residues. CDR3 sequence (DNA): TGTGCCTGGATGCCGGGGGGCGCAACTAATGAAAAACTGTTTTTT. Residues: CAWMPGGATNEKLFF. The full variable domain, in which reference TRBV30 and TRBJ1-4 provide the parts outside the CDR3, is SQTIHQWPATLVQPVGSPLSLECTVEGTSNPNLYWYRQAAGRGLQLLFYSVGIGQISSEVPQNLSASRPQDRQFILSSKKLLLSDSGFYLCAWMPGGATNEKLFFGSGTQLSVL.

V usage is TRBV19 and J usage is TRBJ2-3, with TRBD1 matching over 12 bases. J gave up 6 bases and V 7 bases, and 8 bases lay outside the gene matches. Germline values: CDR1 LNHDA, CDR2 SQIVND (reference sequence). This CDR3 is 15 amino acids long. The CDR3 sequence: CASTLGQGAGDTQYF. As DNA, the CDR3 is TGTGCCAGTACCCTGGGACAGGGGGCAGGGGATACGCAGTATTTT.

The chain uses TRBV5-1 and TRBJ2-3; 12 nucleotides match TRBD2. Trimming cost V 2 bases and J 2 bases; bases outside gene matches: 3. This CDR3 contains 16 residues. The germline V gene encodes CDR1 SGHRS and CDR2 YFSETQ. The CDR3 coding sequence is TGCGCCAGCAGCTTCGGACTAGCGGGGCTCACAGATACGCAGTATTTT. Protein: CASSFGLAGLTDTQYF.

This clone appeared once. This chain uses TRBV6-1 with TRBJ1-6; 7 bases line up with TRBD1. V lost 2 bases and J lost 9; bases outside the gene matches: 4. The CDR3 is made up of 14 amino acids. Germline V gives CDR1 MNHNS, CDR2 SASEGT. The CDR3 nucleotides are TGTGCCAGCAGTGAATTGACAGGGACTTCACCCCTCCACTTT. Translating it yields CASSELTGTSPLHF.

The CDR3 DNA is TGTGCCAGTAGTACAAAGGGACAGGGGTATGGCTACACCTTC. Residues: CASSTKGQGYGYTF. The J gene is TRBJ1-2, the V gene TRBV19; 10 bases match TRBD1. V lost 4 bases to trimming and J lost 5 bases; unmatched junction nucleotides: 4. Germline CDR1 is LNHDA and CDR2 is SQIVND (reference sequence). This CDR3 is 14 amino acids long.

This CDR3 reads CASSYSGREQFF. CDR3 DNA: TGTGCCAGCTCATATAGCGGGCGCGAGCAGTTCTTC. The rearrangement links TRBV18 to TRBJ2-1; 7 bases line up with TRBD2. Trimming removed 5 bases from V and 10 bases from J; junction bases left unmatched: 5. The CDR3 is made up of 12 amino acids. Germline-derived CDR1 and CDR2 are KGHSH and LQKENI.

The V and J genes are TRBV2 and TRBJ2-7; tentative D call: TRBD1 (5 bases). The CDR3 is 14 residues long. Between the trimmed V and J ends, which lost 8 bases and 4 bases, there was a span of 18 bases. The germline V gene encodes CDR1 SNHLY and CDR2 FYNNEI. CDR3 nucleotide sequence: TGTGCCAGCCTCAAGGACAAAGCAACGTACGAGCAGTACTTC. Encoded protein: CASLKDKATYEQYF.

This sequence joins TRBV29-1 and TRBJ2-7, with 11 bases aligning to TRBD2. The CDR3 runs to 15 residues. Trimming took 1 base from V and 5 from J; bases not matched to a gene: 7. Germline V CDR1 and CDR2: SQVTM, ANQGSEA. The CDR3: CSVEGASGRSDEQYF. The CDR3 DNA reads as TGCAGCGTTGAAGGAGCTAGCGGGAGGTCTGACGAGCAGTACTTC.

The gene calls are TRBV28 and TRBJ1-2; 10 nucleotides line up with TRBD1. Germline V CDR1 and CDR2: MDHEN, SYDVKM. This CDR3 is 14 amino acids long. J gave up 4 bases and V 10 bases, and 9 bases lay outside the gene matches. The CDR3 region is CANSPGQGSYGYTF. In DNA form, the CDR3 reads TGTGCCAACTCTCCGGGACAGGGGAGCTATGGCTACACCTTC.

The chain uses TRBV7-8 and TRBJ2-3, with TRBD2 identical over 8 bases. The CDR3 consists of 16 residues. In germline, CDR1 is SGHVS, CDR2 FQNEAQ. The trim removed 6 bases at V and 7 bases at J, leaving 15 bases unmatched. CDR3 loop: CASSDDLSGSVYTQYF. The CDR3 DNA reads TGTGCCAGCAGTGACGATCTCAGCGGGAGCGTGTATACGCAGTATTTT. Supplemented by reference TRBV7-8 and TRBJ2-3, the full variable domain reads GAGVSQSPRYKVAKRGQDVALRCDPISGHVSLFWYQQALGQGPEFLTYFQNEAQLDKSGLPSDRFFAERPEGSVSTLKIQRTQQEDSAVYLCASSDDLSGSVYTQYFGPGTRLTVL.

This chain connects TRBV2 to TRBJ1-1; D not resolved. Germline CDR1 reads SNHLY; CDR2 reads FYNNEI. The CDR3 contains 12 residues. Trimming pared 9 bases from V and 1 base from J, leaving 9 bases between. The chain's CDR3 is CASKTRNTEAFF. CDR3 in DNA: TGTGCCAGTAAAACACGGAACACTGAAGCTTTCTTT.

This sequence joins TRBV13 and TRBJ2-3; 11 bases are a match to TRBD2. Germline lookup yields CDR1 PRHDT and CDR2 FYEKMQ (reference sequence). Losses at the gene ends were 4 bases for V and 4 bases for J; bases not matched to a gene: 7. This CDR3 is built from 16 residues. DNA of the CDR3: TGTGCCAGCAGCTCCGATAGCGGGAGGGCCCCAGATACGCAGTATTTT. It is translated as CASSSDSGRAPDTQYF.

V and J are TRBV7-6 and TRBJ1-1; D is possibly TRBD1 (5 bases). Deletions cut 2 bases from V and 3 bases from J, with 13 bases between. Germline loops: CDR1 SGHVS, CDR2 FNYEAQ. The CDR3 has 15 residues. CDR3 loop: CASSLSTDTYTEAFF. The CDR3 DNA is TGTGCCAGCAGCTTATCGACGGACACCTACACTGAAGCTTTCTTT.

This chain joins TRBV11-2 and TRBJ1-1; 9 bases align to TRBD1. The V gene's germline CDR1 is SGHAT and CDR2 FQNNGV. Losses at the gene ends were 5 bases for V and 7 bases for J; bases not matched to a gene: 8. The length of the CDR3 is 14 residues. For the CDR3, the DNA is TGTGCCAGCAGCCCCGGGACAGGGCAGGGTGAAGCTTTCTTT. Its translation is CASSPGTGQGEAFF. The full variable domain, in which reference TRBV11-2 and TRBJ1-1 provide the parts outside the CDR3, is EAGVAQSPRYKIIEKRQSVAFWCNPISGHATLYWYQQILGQGPKLLIQFQNNGVVDDSQLPKDRFSAERLKGVDSTLKIQPAKLEDSAVYLCASSPGTGQGEAFFGQGTRLTVV.

The V call is TRBV3-1 (or the pseudogene TRBV3-2), the J call TRBJ1-1, with 11 bases aligning to TRBD1. Germline V gene data show CDR1 as LGHDT and CDR2 as YNNKEL (reference sequence). CDR3 size: 16 residues. The V and J ends lost 3 bases and 5 bases, in that order; junction bases with no gene match: 8. CDR3 coding DNA: TGTGCCAGCAGCCACGCCCCCGGGACAGGGGGGACTGAAGCTTTCTTT. Amino acid sequence: CASSHAPGTGGTEAFF.

This chain links TRBV4-1 with TRBJ2-5, with 9 bases fitting TRBD2. The CDR3 consists of 15 residues. Germline CDR1 reads MGHRA; CDR2 reads YSYEKL. With 4 bases clipped from V and 4 bases from J, the junction kept 7 bases outside the gene matches. As DNA, the CDR3 is TGCGCCAGCAGCCTGGGGGCGGGAGGGCCAGAGACCCAGTACTTC. It encodes CASSLGAGGPETQYF.